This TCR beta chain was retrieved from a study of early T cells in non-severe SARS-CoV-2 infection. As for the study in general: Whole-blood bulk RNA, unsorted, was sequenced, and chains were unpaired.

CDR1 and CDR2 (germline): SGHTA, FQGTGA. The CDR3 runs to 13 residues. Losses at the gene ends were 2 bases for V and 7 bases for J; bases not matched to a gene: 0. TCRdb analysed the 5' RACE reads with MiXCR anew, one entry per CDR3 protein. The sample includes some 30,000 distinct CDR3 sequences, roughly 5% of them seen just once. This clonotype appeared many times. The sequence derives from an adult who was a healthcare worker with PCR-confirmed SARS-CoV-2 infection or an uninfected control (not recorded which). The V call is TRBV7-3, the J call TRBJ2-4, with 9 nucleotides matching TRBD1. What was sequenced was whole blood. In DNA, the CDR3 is TGTGCCAGCAGCTTAGGACAGGGGAACATTCAGTACTTC. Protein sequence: CASSLGQGNIQYF.